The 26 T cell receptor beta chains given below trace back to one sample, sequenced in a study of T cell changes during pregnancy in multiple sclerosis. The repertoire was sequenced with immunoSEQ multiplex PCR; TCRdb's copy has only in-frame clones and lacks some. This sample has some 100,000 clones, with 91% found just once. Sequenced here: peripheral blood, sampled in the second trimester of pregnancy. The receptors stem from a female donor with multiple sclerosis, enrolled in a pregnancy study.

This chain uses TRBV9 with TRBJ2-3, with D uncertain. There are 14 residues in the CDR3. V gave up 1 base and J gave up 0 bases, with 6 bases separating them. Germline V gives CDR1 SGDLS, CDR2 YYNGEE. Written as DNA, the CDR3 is TGTGCCAGCAGCGTATTGACTAGCACAGATACGCAGTATTTT. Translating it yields CASSVLTSTDTQYF. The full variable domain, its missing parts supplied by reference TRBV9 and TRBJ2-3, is DSGVTQTPKHLITATGQRVTLRCSPRSGDLSVYWYQQSLDQGLQFLIQYYNGEERAKGNILERFSAQQFPDLHSELNLSSLELGDSALYFCASSVLTSTDTQYFGPGTRLTVL.

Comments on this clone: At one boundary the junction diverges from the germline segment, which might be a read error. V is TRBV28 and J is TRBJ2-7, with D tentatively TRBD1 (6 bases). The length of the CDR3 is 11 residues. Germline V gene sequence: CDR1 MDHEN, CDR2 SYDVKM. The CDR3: CASSFYRDINF. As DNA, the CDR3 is TGTGCCAGCAGTTTTTACCGGGACATAAACTTC.

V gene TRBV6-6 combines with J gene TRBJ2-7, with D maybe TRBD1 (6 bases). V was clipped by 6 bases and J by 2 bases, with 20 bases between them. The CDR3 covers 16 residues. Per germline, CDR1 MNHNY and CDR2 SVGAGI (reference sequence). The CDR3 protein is CASRGGTRGITYEQYF. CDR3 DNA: TGTGCCAGCAGAGGGGGAACAAGGGGAATTACCTACGAGCAGTACTTC.

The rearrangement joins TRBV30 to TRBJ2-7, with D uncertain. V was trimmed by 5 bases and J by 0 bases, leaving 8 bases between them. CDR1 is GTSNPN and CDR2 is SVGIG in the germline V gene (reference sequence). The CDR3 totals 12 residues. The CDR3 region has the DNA TGTGCCTGGGGCCCTAGCTCCTACGAGCAGTACTTC. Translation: CAWGPSSYEQYF.

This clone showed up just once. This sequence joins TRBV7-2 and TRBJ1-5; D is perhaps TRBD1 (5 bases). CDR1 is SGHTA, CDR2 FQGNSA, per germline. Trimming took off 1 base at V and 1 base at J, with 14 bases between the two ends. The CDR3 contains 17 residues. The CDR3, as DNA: TGTGCCAGCAGCTTAGTGGCAACCCAGGGCAGCAATCAGCCCCAGCATTTT. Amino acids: CASSLVATQGSNQPQHF.

CDR3 nucleotide sequence: TGTGCCAGCAGCCCGTCGGCGGGGGGGACCGGGGAGCTGTTTTTT. It encodes CASSPSAGGTGELFF. The V call is TRBV11-3, the J call TRBJ2-2, with TRBD2 matching over 9 bases. V was pared by 5 bases and J by 5 bases, with 6 bases of the junction left unmatched. Germline-derived CDR1 and CDR2 are SGHNT and YENEEA. The CDR3 contains 15 residues.

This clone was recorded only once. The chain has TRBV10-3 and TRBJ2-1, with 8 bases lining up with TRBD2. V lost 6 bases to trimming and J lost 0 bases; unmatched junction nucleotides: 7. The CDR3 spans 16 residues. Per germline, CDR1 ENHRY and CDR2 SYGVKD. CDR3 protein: CAIRGTSRSSYNEQFF. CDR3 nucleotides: TGTGCCATCAGGGGGACTAGTCGAAGCTCCTACAATGAGCAGTTCTTC.

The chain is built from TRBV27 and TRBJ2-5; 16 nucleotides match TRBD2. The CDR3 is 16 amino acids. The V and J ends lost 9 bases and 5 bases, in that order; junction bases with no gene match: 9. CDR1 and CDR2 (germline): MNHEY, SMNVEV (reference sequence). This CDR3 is CASRGLAGGTRETQYF. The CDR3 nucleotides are TGTGCCAGTAGGGGACTAGCGGGAGGGACGAGGGAGACCCAGTACTTC.

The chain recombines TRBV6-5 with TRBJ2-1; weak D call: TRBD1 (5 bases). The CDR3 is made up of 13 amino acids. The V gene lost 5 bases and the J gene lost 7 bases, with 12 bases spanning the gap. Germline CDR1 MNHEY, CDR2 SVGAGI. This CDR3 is CASSGTGWNEQFF. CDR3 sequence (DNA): TGTGCCAGCAGTGGTACAGGTTGGAATGAGCAGTTCTTC.

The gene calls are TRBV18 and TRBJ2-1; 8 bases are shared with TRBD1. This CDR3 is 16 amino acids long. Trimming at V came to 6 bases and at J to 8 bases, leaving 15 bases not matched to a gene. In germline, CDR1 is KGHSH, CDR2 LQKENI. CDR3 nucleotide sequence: TGTGCCAGCTCCCCCCTCGGGACAGGAATGGGCGATGAGCAGTTCTTC. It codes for CASSPLGTGMGDEQFF. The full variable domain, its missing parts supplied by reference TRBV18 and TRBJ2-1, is NAGVMQNPRHLVRRRGQEARLRCSPMKGHSHVYWYRQLPEEGLKFMVYLQKENIIDESGMPKERFSAEFPKEGPSILRIQQVVRGDSAAYFCASSPLGTGMGDEQFFGPGTRLTVL.

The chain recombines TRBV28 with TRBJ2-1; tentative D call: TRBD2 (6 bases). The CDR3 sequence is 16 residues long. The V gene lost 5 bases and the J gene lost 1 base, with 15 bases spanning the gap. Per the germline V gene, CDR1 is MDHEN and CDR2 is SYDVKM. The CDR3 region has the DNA TGTGCCAGCAGTCGGGACTCCCTCCCTTCCTACAATGAGCAGTTCTTC. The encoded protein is CASSRDSLPSYNEQFF.

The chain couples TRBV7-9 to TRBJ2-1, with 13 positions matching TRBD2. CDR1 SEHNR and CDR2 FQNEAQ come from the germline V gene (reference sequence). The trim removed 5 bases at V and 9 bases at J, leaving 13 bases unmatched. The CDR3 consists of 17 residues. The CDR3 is CASSTPPGLAGDGEQFF. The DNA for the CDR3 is TGTGCCAGCAGCACGCCCCCCGGACTAGCGGGAGACGGTGAGCAGTTCTTC.

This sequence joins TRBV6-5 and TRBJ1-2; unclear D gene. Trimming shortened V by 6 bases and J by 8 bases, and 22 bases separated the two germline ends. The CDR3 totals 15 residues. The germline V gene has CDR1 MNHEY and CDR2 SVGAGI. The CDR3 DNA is TGTGCCAGCAGGCCGATTGGAGGCAGTCGGAACGGCTACACCTTC. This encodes CASRPIGGSRNGYTF.

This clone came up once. The CDR3 DNA follows: TGCGCCAGCAGTGGAAGGGAGGGCTCCTACAATGAGCAGTTCTTC. It specifies CASSGREGSYNEQFF. This rearrangement joins TRBV23-1 to TRBJ2-1; 7 bases are shared with TRBD2. TRBV23-1 is filed as an ORF, its function uncertain. CDR3 size: 15 residues. With V trimmed by 5 bases and J by 0 bases, 4 bases remained unmatched.

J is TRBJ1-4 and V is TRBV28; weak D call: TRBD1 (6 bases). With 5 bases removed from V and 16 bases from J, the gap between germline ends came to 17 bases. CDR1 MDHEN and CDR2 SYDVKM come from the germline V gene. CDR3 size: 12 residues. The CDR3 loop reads CASSDLTGWEFF. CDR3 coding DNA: TGTGCCAGCAGTGACCTGACAGGCTGGGAGTTTTTT.

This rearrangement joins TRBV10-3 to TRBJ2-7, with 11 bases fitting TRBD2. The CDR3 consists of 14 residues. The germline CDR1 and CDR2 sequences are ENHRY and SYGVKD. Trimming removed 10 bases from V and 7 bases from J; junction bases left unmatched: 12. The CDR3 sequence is CATGIAGGPGEQYF. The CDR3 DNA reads TGTGCCACAGGGATAGCGGGAGGGCCTGGGGAGCAGTACTTC.

Here the CDR3 reads CASNPFGVSNYTGELFF. CDR3 DNA: TGTGCCAGCAACCCCTTCGGGGTCTCGAACTACACCGGGGAGCTGTTTTTT. The rearrangement joins TRBV7-9 to TRBJ2-2; D perhaps matches TRBD2 (5 bases). CDR3 length equals 17 residues. V was shortened by 7 bases and J by 3 bases, with 21 bases between the two germline ends. CDR1 is SEHNR and CDR2 is FQNEAQ in the germline V gene (reference sequence).

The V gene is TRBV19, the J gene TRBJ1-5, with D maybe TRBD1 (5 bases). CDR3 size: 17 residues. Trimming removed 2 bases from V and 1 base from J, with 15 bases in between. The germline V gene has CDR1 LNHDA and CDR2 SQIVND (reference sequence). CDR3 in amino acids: CASSIWIGGGSNQPQHF. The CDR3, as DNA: TGTGCCAGTAGTATATGGATCGGGGGGGGGAGCAATCAGCCCCAGCATTTT. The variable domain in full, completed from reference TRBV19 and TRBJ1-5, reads DGGITQSPKYLFRKEGQNVTLSCEQNLNHDAMYWYRQDPGQGLRLIYYSQIVNDFQKGDIAEGYSVSREKKESFPLTVTSAQKNPTAFYLCASSIWIGGGSNQPQHFGDGTRLSIL.

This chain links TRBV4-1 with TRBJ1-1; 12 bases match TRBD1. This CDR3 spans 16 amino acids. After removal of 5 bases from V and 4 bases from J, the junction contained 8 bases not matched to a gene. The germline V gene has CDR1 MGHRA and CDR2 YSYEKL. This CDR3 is CASSDRDRGPGTEAFF. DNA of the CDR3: TGCGCCAGCAGCGACCGGGACAGGGGGCCGGGCACTGAAGCTTTCTTT.

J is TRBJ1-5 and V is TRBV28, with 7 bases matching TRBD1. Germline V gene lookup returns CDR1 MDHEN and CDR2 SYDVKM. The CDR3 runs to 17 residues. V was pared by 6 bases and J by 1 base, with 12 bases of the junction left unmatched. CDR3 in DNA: TGTGCCAGCAGGCCAGACCCAGGGGGGTACAGCAATCAGCCCCAGCATTTT. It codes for CASRPDPGGYSNQPQHF. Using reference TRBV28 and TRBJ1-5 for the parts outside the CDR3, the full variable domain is DVKVTQSSRYLVKRTGEKVFLECVQDMDHENMFWYRQDPGLGLRLIYFSYDVKMKEKGDIPEGYSVSREKKERFSLILESASTNQTSMYLCASRPDPGGYSNQPQHFGDGTRLSIL.

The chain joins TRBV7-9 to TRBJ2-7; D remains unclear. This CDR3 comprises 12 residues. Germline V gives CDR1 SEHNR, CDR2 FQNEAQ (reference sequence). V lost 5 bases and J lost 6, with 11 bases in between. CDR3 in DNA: TGTGCCAGCAGCCCCGCCTTGGCCGAGCAGTACTTC. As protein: CASSPALAEQYF.

CDR3 region: CASSIAQGDEQFF. The CDR3, as DNA: TGTGCCAGTAGTATAGCCCAGGGGGATGAGCAGTTCTTC. The J gene is TRBJ2-1, the V gene TRBV19; 7 bases match TRBD1. This CDR3 is built from 13 residues. Germline V CDR1 and CDR2: LNHDA, SQIVND (reference sequence). V shed 1 base, J shed 8 bases, and the junction held 2 bases outside the gene matches.

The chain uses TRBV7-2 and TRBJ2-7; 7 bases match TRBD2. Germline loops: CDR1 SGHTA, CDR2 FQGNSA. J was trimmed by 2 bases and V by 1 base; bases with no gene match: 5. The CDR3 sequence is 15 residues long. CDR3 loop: CASSLDWLAAYEQYF. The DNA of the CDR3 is TGTGCCAGCAGCTTAGACTGGCTAGCGGCCTACGAGCAGTACTTC.

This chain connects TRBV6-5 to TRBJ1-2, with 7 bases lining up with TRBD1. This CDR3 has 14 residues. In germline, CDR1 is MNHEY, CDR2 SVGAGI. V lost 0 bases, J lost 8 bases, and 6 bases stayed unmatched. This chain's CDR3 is CASSYSRRDSGYTF. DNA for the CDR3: TGTGCCAGCAGTTACTCGAGAAGGGACAGCGGCTACACCTTC.

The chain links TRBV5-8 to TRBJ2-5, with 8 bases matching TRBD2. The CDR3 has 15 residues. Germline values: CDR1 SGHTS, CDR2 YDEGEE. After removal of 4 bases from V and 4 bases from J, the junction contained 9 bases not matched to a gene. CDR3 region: CASSQLTGGGETQYF. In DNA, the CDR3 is TGTGCCAGCAGCCAGTTGACGGGAGGGGGAGAGACCCAGTACTTC.

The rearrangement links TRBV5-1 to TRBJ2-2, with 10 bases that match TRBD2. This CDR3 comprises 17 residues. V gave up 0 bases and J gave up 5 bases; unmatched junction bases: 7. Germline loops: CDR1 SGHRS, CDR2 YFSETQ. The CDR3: CASSLGASGRRTGELFF. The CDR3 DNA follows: TGCGCCAGCAGCTTGGGGGCTAGCGGGAGACGTACCGGGGAGCTGTTTTTT.